The 32 T cell receptor beta chains in this list originate from one sample, sequenced in a study of T-cell reconstitution after alpha-beta-depleted transplantation in children. Library preparation (for TCRbeta) was performed with unique molecular identifiers. In TCRdb, the PCR reads were re-called with MiXCR into one record per CDR3 protein. The data hold hundreds of thousands of distinct CDR3 sequences, with approximately 32% observed a single time. The sample was PBMCs from the stem cell graft donor, taken from the stem cell graft. The receptors were gathered from a human donor who donated a stem cell graft to a child with aplastic anemia.

This clonotype was counted only a few times. The chain uses TRBV18 and TRBJ1-1; unclear D gene. The CDR3 contains 14 residues. CDR1 KGHSH and CDR2 LQKENI come from the germline V gene. The ends were cut back, 6 bases at V and 4 bases at J, with 15 bases in the middle. The CDR3 DNA sequence: TGTGCCAGCTCCCCCGGGAGGGTTAGCACTGAAGCTTTCTTT. Its protein product is CASSPGRVSTEAFF.

The V gene is TRBV7-6, the J gene TRBJ1-5; D remains ambiguous. V lost 6 bases and J lost 6, with 9 bases in between. The germline V gene has CDR1 SGHVS and CDR2 FNYEAQ. CDR3 length equals 12 residues. The CDR3 spells CASSSSSQPQHF. The DNA of the CDR3 is TGTGCCAGCAGTTCCTCCAGTCAGCCCCAGCATTTT.

This chain joins TRBV20-1 and TRBJ2-7; D is unclear. The CDR3 length is 12 residues. Germline V lookup: CDR1 DFQATT, CDR2 SNEGSKA (reference sequence). The V gene lost 3 bases and the J gene lost 3 bases, with 9 bases spanning the gap. CDR3 nucleotides: TGCAGTGCTAGCGGAGAGAACTACGAGCAGTACTTC. It encodes CSASGENYEQYF.

This clonotype was picked up a small number of times. The gene calls are TRBV6-2 or TRBV6-3 and TRBJ1-5; no firm D call. The V end was cut by 2 bases, the J end by 9 bases, with 14 bases between. The germline V gene encodes CDR1 MNHEY and CDR2 SVGEGT. The CDR3 is made up of 14 amino acids. CDR3 protein: CASSYGRRLWPQHF. The CDR3 DNA reads TGTGCCAGCAGTTACGGTAGGCGCCTATGGCCCCAGCATTTT.

The rearrangement joins TRBV27 to TRBJ1-1; D unclear. The V end was cut by 1 base, the J end by 7 bases, with 13 bases between. This CDR3 region has 14 residues. Germline V lookup: CDR1 MNHEY, CDR2 SMNVEV (reference sequence). In nucleotides, the CDR3 is TGTGCCAGCAGTTTATTAGGGAGGTTGGGTGAAGCTTTCTTT. Translation: CASSLLGRLGEAFF.

This clonotype was counted a few times. The chain combines TRBV12-3 or TRBV12-4 with TRBJ2-3; the match to TRBD2 covers 9 bases. The CDR3 extends over 15 amino acids. With 3 bases clipped from V and 5 bases from J, the junction kept 6 bases outside the gene matches. The CDR3 loop reads CASSFFAGGGDTQYF. In nucleotides, the CDR3 is TGTGCCAGCAGTTTTTTCGCGGGAGGGGGAGATACGCAGTATTTT.

In this sample, this clonotype turned up a few times. The chain links TRBV12-3 or TRBV12-4 to TRBJ2-3, with D possibly being TRBD2 (5 bases). The CDR3 is 19 amino acids. Trimming removed 2 bases from V and 2 bases from J, with 23 bases in between. The CDR3 region is CASSLKDYFPGMDTDTQYF. Written as DNA, the CDR3 is TGTGCCAGCAGTTTAAAGGATTATTTCCCCGGGATGGACACAGATACGCAGTATTTT.

The CDR3 reads CASGASGLNEQFF. DNA for the CDR3: TGTGCCAGCGGGGCTAGCGGGTTGAATGAGCAGTTCTTC. The genes are TRBV7-2 and TRBJ2-1, with 8 bases aligning to TRBD2. CDR1 SGHTA and CDR2 FQGNSA come from the germline V gene. The CDR3 has 13 amino acids. V lost 8 bases and J lost 7; bases outside the gene matches: 7.

This clonotype was seen a few times. This chain connects TRBV12-3 or TRBV12-4 to TRBJ2-3; the D gene is possibly TRBD1 (6 bases). Trimming stripped 6 bases from V and 2 bases from J, with 15 bases between. The CDR3 is made up of 15 amino acids. CDR3 coding DNA: TGTGCCAGCAGCCTAGGACAGAGTGTCACAGATACGCAGTATTTT. It is translated as CASSLGQSVTDTQYF.

In its sample, this clonotype was seen a few times. The chain is built from TRBV29-1 and TRBJ1-2, with D maybe TRBD1 (5 bases). With 7 bases removed from V and 1 base from J, the gap between germline ends came to 19 bases. This CDR3 region has 15 residues. Germline V gives CDR1 SQVTM, CDR2 ANQGSEA. In DNA, the CDR3 is TGCAGCGGGGGCCCAACGACAGACCTTAACTATGGCTACACCTTC. Its protein is CSGGPTTDLNYGYTF.

This clonotype was detected a few times. The J gene is TRBJ2-5, the V gene TRBV29-1; 13 bases match TRBD2. Germline V gene data show CDR1 as SQVTM and CDR2 as ANQGSEA. This CDR3 comprises 17 residues. V lost 1 base to trimming and J lost 5 bases; unmatched junction nucleotides: 10. This CDR3 is CSVEGGGLAGVWETQYF. The CDR3 nucleotides are TGCAGCGTTGAAGGGGGAGGACTAGCGGGAGTATGGGAGACCCAGTACTTC.

This chain joins TRBV29-1 and TRBJ1-1; D possibly corresponds to TRBD1 (6 bases). The CDR3 has 14 residues. Between the trimmed V and J ends, which lost 4 bases and 4 bases, there was a span of 16 bases. The germline V gene has CDR1 SQVTM and CDR2 ANQGSEA. The CDR3 nucleotides read TGCAGCGTTGCGGCCCCAGGGGCTTTCACTGAAGCTTTCTTT. Translating it yields CSVAAPGAFTEAFF.

This clonotype has a handful of counts. The chain links TRBV6-5 to TRBJ2-7; TRBD2 is a possible D gene (5 bases). The CDR3 is 15 residues long. The V gene's germline CDR1 is MNHEY and CDR2 SVGAGI. Between the trimmed V and J ends, which lost 2 bases and 3 bases, there was a span of 14 bases. The DNA for the CDR3 is TGTGCCAGCAGTTACCTCCCGGGGAACGACTACGAGCAGTACTTC. Amino acids: CASSYLPGNDYEQYF.

This clonotype was found once. This chain uses TRBV10-2 with TRBJ1-5, with 7 bases aligning to TRBD1. The V and J ends lost 4 bases and 7 bases, in that order; junction bases with no gene match: 7. The CDR3 extends over 14 amino acids. From germline, CDR1 is WSHSY and CDR2 SAAADI. The CDR3 region is CASSVARGDQPQHF. The CDR3 nucleotides read TGCGCCAGCAGTGTAGCCAGGGGGGACCAGCCCCAGCATTTT.

V is TRBV28 and J is TRBJ2-2, with D tentatively TRBD1 (6 bases). With 5 bases removed from V and 4 bases from J, the gap between germline ends came to 14 bases. Germline V gene sequence: CDR1 MDHEN, CDR2 SYDVKM. The CDR3 totals 15 residues. The CDR3 DNA sequence: TGTGCCAGCAGTCCCAATCACAGGGCCACCGGGGAGCTGTTTTTT. Residues: CASSPNHRATGELFF.

This clonotype was found a few times. The chain couples TRBV2 to TRBJ1-4, with D perhaps matching TRBD1 (5 bases). CDR1 and CDR2 (germline): SNHLY, FYNNEI. Trimming removed 5 bases from V and 8 bases from J, with 18 bases in between. The CDR3 is 15 amino acids. DNA for the CDR3: TGTGCCAGCAGTAGGGGTCTTCAGGGCACCGAAAAACTGTTTTTT. It codes for CASSRGLQGTEKLFF.

The chain carries TRBV6-1 and TRBJ1-5, with D unclear. The germline V gene encodes CDR1 MNHNS and CDR2 SASEGT. Trimming took 0 bases from V and 7 from J, leaving 13 bases between them. The CDR3 runs 15 residues. This CDR3 reads CASSEATGLGQPQHF. CDR3 nucleotide sequence: TGTGCCAGCAGTGAAGCGACGGGGTTGGGCCAGCCCCAGCATTTT.

This clonotype has just a few counts. The rearrangement joins TRBV18 to TRBJ1-1; D is ambiguous. Deletions cut 3 bases from V and 5 bases from J, with 13 bases between. This CDR3 has 14 residues. CDR1 and CDR2 (germline): KGHSH, LQKENI. The CDR3 sequence is CASSPTPGSTEAFF. The CDR3 nucleotides read TGTGCCAGCTCACCGACACCGGGTAGTACTGAAGCTTTCTTT.

This clonotype was observed a handful of times. In nucleotides, the CDR3 is TGTGCCAGCAGCCCGCGTACGGGTGCTGAAGCTTTCTTT. Translating gives CASSPRTGAEAFF. The chain employs TRBV6-1 and TRBJ1-1; D unclear. Trimming pared 6 bases from V and 6 bases from J, leaving 14 bases between. The germline gives CDR1 MNHNS, CDR2 SASEGT. The CDR3 loop spans 13 amino acids.

This clonotype was seen only a few times. The chain joins TRBV6-2 or TRBV6-3 to TRBJ2-7; TRBD1 matches 7 bases. Germline V gene data show CDR1 as MNHEY and CDR2 as SVGEGT. The junction had 9 bases not matched to a gene; V was cut back by 5 bases and J by 5 bases. The CDR3 runs to 14 residues. This chain's CDR3 is CASSGRQGAHEQYF. The CDR3 DNA follows: TGTGCCAGCAGTGGAAGACAGGGCGCCCACGAGCAGTACTTC.

This clonotype was detected a few times. The chain combines TRBV5-1 with TRBJ2-5, with D possibly TRBD2 on 5 matching bases. Germline V gene sequence: CDR1 SGHRS, CDR2 YFSETQ. This CDR3 region has 16 residues. V lost 7 bases and J lost 4, with 23 bases in between. The CDR3 protein is CASGLREGRVGETQYF. CDR3 bases: TGCGCCAGCGGCCTTCGTGAAGGGCGGGTAGGAGAGACCCAGTACTTC.

This clonotype has more than one count but fewer than ten. The V call is TRBV9, the J call TRBJ2-1; 11 nucleotides agree with TRBD2. Losses at the gene ends were 1 base for V and 2 bases for J; bases not matched to a gene: 2. Per germline, CDR1 SGDLS and CDR2 YYNGEE. The CDR3 runs 16 residues. CDR3 DNA sequence: TGTGCCAGCAGCGTAAAGGGACTAGCGGCCTACAATGAGCAGTTCTTC. Protein sequence: CASSVKGLAAYNEQFF.

This clonotype was seen more than once but under ten times. The chain uses TRBV10-3 and TRBJ1-2; TRBD1 aligns across 9 bases. The CDR3 is made up of 15 amino acids. CDR1 and CDR2 from the germline V gene are ENHRY and SYGVKD. V lost 4 bases and J lost 2; bases outside the gene matches: 5. The DNA of the CDR3 is TGTGCCATCAGTGCACAGGGGGCCGGAAACTATGGCTACACCTTC. Translated: CAISAQGAGNYGYTF.

There are a few counts of this clonotype. V gene TRBV7-6 combines with J gene TRBJ2-3, with TRBD2 matching 13 bases. Germline assignment: CDR1 SGHVS and CDR2 FNYEAQ. The CDR3 has 15 residues. V lost 4 bases to trimming and J lost 6 bases; unmatched junction nucleotides: 4. CDR3 amino acids: CASSYTSGRVDTQYF. Here the CDR3 DNA reads TGTGCCAGCAGCTACACTAGCGGGAGGGTGGATACGCAGTATTTT.

The V gene is TRBV14, the J gene TRBJ1-2; no clear D. This CDR3 contains 14 residues. V lost 1 base and J lost 4, with 10 bases in between. The V gene's germline CDR1 is SGHDN and CDR2 FVKESK. Written as DNA, the CDR3 is TGTGCCAGCAGCCAAGGTGGCAGGTCCTATGGCTACACCTTC. Its protein is CASSQGGRSYGYTF.

The chain has TRBV12-3 or TRBV12-4 and TRBJ1-2; 7 nucleotides align to TRBD1. The ends lost 4 bases at V and 4 bases at J; junction bases unmatched: 15. This CDR3 has 17 residues. The CDR3 nucleotides read TGTGCCAGCAGTTCGTCCGGGACAGTTAACCTCATCTATGGCTACACCTTC. Protein: CASSSSGTVNLIYGYTF.

Only a few counts were recorded for this clonotype. The chain has TRBV18 and TRBJ2-1; 7 bases agree with TRBD2. Unmatched junction bases numbered 8, after V lost 2 bases and J lost 4 bases. Germline lookup yields CDR1 KGHSH and CDR2 LQKENI. CDR3 length: 16 residues. The DNA of the CDR3 is TGTGCCAGCTCACCAGGGTCTCTAGCGGTATACAATGAGCAGTTCTTC. This gives the protein CASSPGSLAVYNEQFF.

The chain joins TRBV12-3 or TRBV12-4 to TRBJ1-1; a possible D gene is TRBD1 (6 bases). The CDR3 runs to 14 residues. The V gene lost 3 bases and the J gene lost 7 bases, with 15 bases spanning the gap. In DNA form, the CDR3 reads TGTGCCAGCAGTTTGCCGGGACATATTAATGAAGCTTTCTTT. As protein: CASSLPGHINEAFF.

The V and J genes are TRBV20-1 and TRBJ1-5; weak D call: TRBD1 (5 bases). The V and J ends lost 5 bases and 3 bases respectively, with 14 bases between them. The germline CDR1 and CDR2 sequences are DFQATT and SNEGSKA (reference sequence). There are 14 residues in the CDR3. CDR3 in DNA: TGCAGTGCTCGCAGGGAAGGGCCCAATCAGCCCCAGCATTTT. As protein: CSARREGPNQPQHF.

The CDR3 sequence is CASSLTGTSGEYF. CDR3 in DNA: TGTGCCAGCAGCCTAACCGGGACTAGCGGAGAGTACTTC. The chain recombines TRBV3-1 with TRBJ2-4; 11 bases are shared with TRBD2. The CDR3 length is 13 residues. The junction had 7 bases not matched to a gene; V was cut back by 4 bases and J by 14 bases. The germline gives CDR1 LGHDT, CDR2 YNNKEL (reference sequence).

The CDR3 spells CAIRSSVNTEAFF. The CDR3 DNA is TGTGCCATCAGGAGCTCGGTTAACACTGAAGCTTTCTTT. The chain has TRBV10-3 and TRBJ1-1; D gene uncertain. The CDR3 extends over 13 amino acids. The germline CDR1 and CDR2 sequences are ENHRY and SYGVKD. V lost 6 bases, J lost 2 bases, and 10 bases lay in between.

This clonotype was recorded many times. V and J are TRBV9 and TRBJ2-1, with D perhaps matching TRBD2 (6 bases). The CDR3 extends over 16 amino acids. V was trimmed by 0 bases and J by 0 bases, leaving 10 bases between them. Germline-derived CDR1 and CDR2 are SGDLS and YYNGEE. DNA for the CDR3: TGTGCCAGCAGCGTAGGGGCGGGAAGCTCCTACAATGAGCAGTTCTTC. The encoded protein is CASSVGAGSSYNEQFF.